The 5 T cell receptor beta chains below were found in one sample sequenced in a study of tumor-infiltrating lymphocytes in localized non-small cell lung cancer (dated by TCRdb to about 2021). The receptor library was made with the immunoSEQ multiplex PCR assay. What TCRdb holds here is the immuneACCESS table cut down to in-frame rearrangements. Part of the clones is not present; checked against another copy, under half of the missing clones reflect an unresolved V gene, and the others are unexplained. In this sample the table shows about 16,000 clones, around 70% of which occur a single time. The ten largest clones represent about 9.3% of the sample. Sequencing input: lung tumor tissue. The receptor set was obtained from a human donor with non-small cell lung cancer.

The chain employs TRBV9 and TRBJ1-5, with no clear D. Trimming removed 4 bases from V and 7 bases from J, with 15 bases in between. Germline V lookup: CDR1 SGDLS, CDR2 YYNGEE. CDR3 length: 14 residues. CDR3 sequence reads: CASSPGLVFQPQHF. The CDR3 nucleotides are TGTGCCAGCAGCCCGGGCCTCGTATTCCAGCCCCAGCATTTT.

The chain recombines TRBV7-8 with TRBJ1-3; D gene ambiguous. In germline, CDR1 is SGHVS, CDR2 FQNEAQ. The CDR3 loop spans 16 amino acids. The V and J ends lost 1 base and 2 bases respectively, with 12 bases between them. The DNA of the CDR3 is TGTGCCAGCAGCTTAGGTCCCGCGGTTACTGGAAACACCATATATTTT. Its translation: CASSLGPAVTGNTIYF.

The chain employs TRBV7-8 and TRBJ1-1; TRBD1 matches 7 bases. The V gene's germline CDR1 is SGHVS and CDR2 FQNEAQ. The CDR3 is made up of 19 amino acids. Trimming took 2 bases from V and 1 from J; bases not matched to a gene: 16. In DNA form, the CDR3 reads TGTGCCAGCAGCTTAACCCCTCGAGCCTCCGGGACAGAGAACACTGAAGCTTTCTTT. It encodes CASSLTPRASGTENTEAFF.

This clone was detected only once. J is TRBJ1-1 and V is TRBV28; D unresolved. V was shortened by 3 bases and J by 6 bases, with 11 bases between the two germline ends. The CDR3 runs to 13 residues. Per germline, CDR1 MDHEN and CDR2 SYDVKM. The CDR3 loop reads CASSFFGTPEAFF. CDR3 bases: TGTGCCAGCAGTTTTTTCGGAACCCCTGAAGCTTTCTTT.

This chain uses TRBV7-9 with TRBJ1-2; weak D call: TRBD1 (6 bases). This CDR3 contains 13 residues. V dropped 3 bases and J dropped 8 bases, with 13 bases sitting between them. Germline V gene data show CDR1 as SEHNR and CDR2 as FQNEAQ (reference sequence). CDR3 sequence reads: CASSFFHRAGYTF. DNA for the CDR3: TGTGCCAGCAGCTTTTTTCACAGGGCCGGCTACACCTTC. The variable domain in full, completed from reference TRBV7-9 and TRBJ1-2, reads DTGVSQNPRHKITKRGQNVTFRCDPISEHNRLYWYRQTLGQGPEFLTYFQNEAQLEKSRLLSDRFSAERPKGSFSTLEIQRTEQGDSAMYLCASSFFHRAGYTFGSGTRLTVV.